Presented here are 26 T cell receptor beta chains from one specimen sequenced in a study of T cell responses to AZD1222 COVID-19 vaccine. Data came from immunoSEQ multiplex PCR; TCRdb stores just in-frame clones and leaves some out. The sample lists 35,000 to 45,000 clones, less than 85% occurring once. The source material was peripheral blood, sampled on day 0 of AZD1222 vaccination. These receptors were collected from an adult in good health.

This clone is labeled medium-sized. This chain connects TRBV10-1 to TRBJ2-3, with D possibly matching TRBD2 (5 bases). V was cut by 6 bases and J by 6 bases, with 13 bases left in between. CDR1 is WNHNN and CDR2 is SYGVQD in the germline V gene (reference sequence). The CDR3 runs 13 residues. CDR3 sequence: CASSPRTVDTQYF. CDR3 DNA: TGCGCCAGCAGCCCGAGGACTGTCGATACGCAGTATTTT.

The chain couples TRBV6-5 to TRBJ1-5; tentative D call: TRBD1 (5 bases). The CDR3 runs 13 residues. V lost 6 bases and J 7 bases, leaving 13 bases between the germline ends. The germline gives CDR1 MNHEY, CDR2 SVGAGI. This CDR3 is CASSRQGGQPQHF. The CDR3 DNA is TGTGCCAGCAGCCGCCAGGGCGGACAGCCCCAGCATTTT.

The chain recombines TRBV15 with TRBJ1-6, with unresolved D. Trimming left V 6 bases short and J 0 bases short, with 6 bases between. Germline assignment: CDR1 LNHNV and CDR2 YYDKDF (reference sequence). The CDR3 extends over 14 amino acids. The CDR3 region has the DNA TGTGCCACCAGAATGAGCTCCTATAATTCACCCCTCCACTTT. Translating gives CATRMSSYNSPLHF.

This clone appeared a few times. V is TRBV3-1 (or the pseudogene TRBV3-2) and J is TRBJ2-7, with D unresolved. Germline V CDR1 and CDR2: LGHDT, YNNKEL (reference sequence). V was pared by 4 bases and J by 4 bases, with 11 bases between. The CDR3 runs to 13 residues. The CDR3 DNA is TGTGCCAGCAGCCTAAGCCATGTTTACGAGCAGTACTTC. Translating gives CASSLSHVYEQYF.

J is TRBJ1-2 and V is TRBV5-1; TRBD1 is a possible D gene (6 bases). Trimming took 0 bases from V and 3 from J, leaving 9 bases between them. This CDR3 spans 14 amino acids. CDR1 and CDR2 from the germline V gene are SGHRS and YFSETQ. The CDR3: CASSLADSHYGYTF. The CDR3 DNA reads TGCGCCAGCAGCTTGGCGGACAGTCACTATGGCTACACCTTC.

Written as DNA, the CDR3 is TGTGCCAGCAGCGTCCTCGCCAACACTGAAGCTTTCTTT. As protein: CASSVLANTEAFF. This chain connects TRBV7-3 to TRBJ1-1; unclear D gene. The CDR3 runs to 13 residues. Germline V gives CDR1 SGHTA, CDR2 FQGTGA. V was trimmed by 5 bases and J by 2 bases, leaving 9 bases between them.

This clone was seen a few times. The rearrangement uses TRBV3-1 (or the pseudogene TRBV3-2) and TRBJ1-6; weak D call: TRBD1 (6 bases). CDR3 length: 16 amino acids. Trimming took off 0 bases at V and 9 bases at J, with 15 bases between the two ends. CDR1 is LGHDT and CDR2 is YNNKEL in the germline V gene (reference sequence). DNA of the CDR3: TGTGCCAGCAGCCAAGATGGGGCAGGGGTGAGTTCACCCCTCCACTTT. Amino acid sequence: CASSQDGAGVSSPLHF.

The genes are TRBV30 and TRBJ1-3, with 9 nucleotides matching TRBD1. J gave up 3 bases and V 4 bases, and 4 bases lay outside the gene matches. The CDR3 covers 14 residues. Germline values: CDR1 GTSNPN, CDR2 SVGIG (reference sequence). CDR3 sequence reads: CAWNRGLDGNTIYF. The CDR3 region has the DNA TGTGCCTGGAACAGGGGGCTGGATGGAAACACCATATATTTT.

This chain connects TRBV6-2 or TRBV6-3 to TRBJ1-6, with D possibly TRBD1 on 6 matching bases. CDR3 length equals 16 residues. Germline V gene sequence: CDR1 MNHEY, CDR2 SVGEGT. Trimming removed 0 bases at V and 11 bases at J, with 17 bases between. The CDR3 DNA follows: TGTGCCAGCAGTTACTCGATACAGGGAGGCGCGACACCCCTCCACTTT. It specifies CASSYSIQGGATPLHF.

The chain carries TRBV3-1 (or the pseudogene TRBV3-2) and TRBJ1-1, with D possibly being TRBD1 (6 bases). Germline values: CDR1 LGHDT, CDR2 YNNKEL (reference sequence). This CDR3 comprises 14 residues. Trimming stripped 2 bases from V and 1 base from J, with 8 bases between. CDR3 sequence reads: CASSQLGANTEAFF. The CDR3 DNA reads TGTGCCAGCAGCCAATTGGGGGCGAACACTGAAGCTTTCTTT.

The chain uses TRBV6-1 and TRBJ1-5; no firm D call. The V end was cut by 2 bases, the J end by 7 bases, with 6 bases between. CDR3 length: 12 residues. Germline V gene data show CDR1 as MNHNS and CDR2 as SASEGT. DNA for the CDR3: TGTGCCAGCAGTGAACCCCAACAGCCCCAGCATTTT. Its translation is CASSEPQQPQHF.

This rearrangement joins TRBV3-1 (or the pseudogene TRBV3-2) to TRBJ2-3; D remains unclear. Germline V gives CDR1 LGHDT, CDR2 YNNKEL (reference sequence). This CDR3 spans 14 amino acids. Trimming took 3 bases from V and 6 from J, leaving 13 bases between them. For the CDR3, the DNA is TGTGCCAGCAGCCATAGTGGGCCAGAGGATACGCAGTATTTT. It yields the protein CASSHSGPEDTQYF.

The chain links TRBV7-8 to TRBJ1-3, with D possibly TRBD1 on 5 matching bases. The CDR3 extends over 17 amino acids. Germline lookup yields CDR1 SGHVS and CDR2 FQNEAQ. V was pared by 5 bases and J by 0 bases, with 17 bases between. The CDR3 loop is CASSPRGAGGSGNTIYF. CDR3 nucleotide sequence: TGTGCCAGCAGCCCTCGCGGGGCCGGCGGCTCTGGAAACACCATATATTTT.

The chain uses TRBV5-1 and TRBJ1-2; D may be TRBD1 (5 bases). Trimming removed 0 bases from V and 7 bases from J, with 13 bases in between. In germline, CDR1 is SGHRS, CDR2 YFSETQ. The CDR3 has 14 residues. The CDR3 sequence: CASSLGVAGSGYTF. As DNA, the CDR3 is TGCGCCAGCAGCTTGGGGGTGGCAGGGAGTGGCTACACCTTC.

V is TRBV3-1 (or the pseudogene TRBV3-2) and J is TRBJ1-1; TRBD1 aligns across 10 bases. The J segment lost 6 bases and the V segment lost 4 bases, leaving 2 bases of the junction unmatched. Germline CDR1 and CDR2: LGHDT and YNNKEL (reference sequence). This CDR3 region has 13 residues. The CDR3 is CASSRGQGAEAFF. The CDR3 DNA reads as TGTGCCAGCAGCCGAGGACAGGGGGCTGAAGCTTTCTTT.

This clone was counted a single time. The rearrangement uses TRBV2 and TRBJ2-5; D gene uncertain. There are 16 residues in the CDR3. V dropped 7 bases and J dropped 5 bases, with 23 bases sitting between them. Germline values: CDR1 SNHLY, CDR2 FYNNEI. CDR3 sequence: CASKLGSTTSGETQYF. The CDR3 bases are TGTGCCAGCAAGTTGGGGTCCACCACCAGTGGGGAGACCCAGTACTTC.

This sequence joins TRBV7-2 and TRBJ2-3, with D uncertain. Deletions cut 3 bases from V and 1 base from J, with 8 bases between. Germline CDR1 and CDR2: SGHTA and FQGNSA. CDR3 length: 14 amino acids. The CDR3 region is CASSFPLRTDTQYF. In nucleotides, the CDR3 is TGTGCCAGCAGCTTCCCTCTACGCACAGATACGCAGTATTTT.

On this clone: One junction end does not reproduce the germline sequence, and a read error may be involved. The chain carries TRBV7-7 and TRBJ2-1; 9 bases match TRBD1. This CDR3 has 15 amino acids. Germline CDR1 SSHAT, CDR2 FNYEAQ (reference sequence). The CDR3 DNA reads as TGTGCTAGCAGTTTGGATGGGACAGGGTTGCATGAGCAGTTCTTC. Translation gives CASSLDGTGLHEQFF. Full variable domain (remainder filled in from reference TRBV7-7 and TRBJ2-1): GAGVSQSPRYKVTKRGQDVTLRCDPISSHATLYWYQQALGQGPEFLTYFNYEAQPDKSGLPSDRFSAERPEGSISTLTIQRTEQRDSAMYRCASSLDGTGLHEQFFGPGTRLTVL.

V and J are TRBV7-7 and TRBJ2-2; D is unclear. CDR3 length: 15 amino acids. The ends were cut back, 1 base at V and 1 base at J, with 7 bases in the middle. Germline CDR1 SSHAT, CDR2 FNYEAQ (reference sequence). DNA of the CDR3: TGTGCCAGCAGCTTAGGTCCAGGGAACACCGGGGAGCTGTTTTTT. Translated: CASSLGPGNTGELFF.

V gene TRBV2 combines with J gene TRBJ1-5, with a weak D call TRBD1 (6 bases). This CDR3 is 13 amino acids long. In germline, CDR1 is SNHLY, CDR2 FYNNEI. The V end lost 6 bases, the J end lost 7 bases, and 13 bases lay between the germline ends. The CDR3 sequence: CASSTGLGQPQHF. The CDR3 DNA reads as TGTGCCAGCAGCACAGGGCTCGGGCAGCCCCAGCATTTT.

This sequence joins TRBV18 and TRBJ2-7, with D perhaps matching TRBD2 (6 bases). The germline CDR1 and CDR2 sequences are KGHSH and LQKENI. Trimming took off 1 base at V and 4 bases at J, with 8 bases between the two ends. The CDR3 length is 13 residues. The chain's CDR3 is CASSPRAGYEQYF. Here the CDR3 DNA reads TGTGCCAGCTCACCACGGGCGGGGTACGAGCAGTACTTC.

The chain carries TRBV6-5 and TRBJ1-2, with D hard to call. This CDR3 has 15 residues. In germline, CDR1 is MNHEY, CDR2 SVGAGI. V lost 0 bases to trimming and J lost 3 bases, with 11 bases between them. CDR3 sequence: CASSYSTGNHYGYTF. CDR3 DNA: TGTGCCAGCAGTTACTCGACTGGGAACCACTATGGCTACACCTTC.

This chain links TRBV24-1 with TRBJ2-7; TRBD2 aligns across 10 bases. Trimming removed 0 bases from V and 3 bases from J; junction bases left unmatched: 4. The CDR3 consists of 16 residues. Germline V CDR1 and CDR2: KGHDR, SFDVKD. DNA of the CDR3: TGTGCCACCAGTGATTTGAGCCCTAGCGGGGGCTACGAGCAGTACTTC. It is translated as CATSDLSPSGGYEQYF.

The rearrangement uses TRBV29-1 and TRBJ2-1; 10 bases fit TRBD2. Germline lookup yields CDR1 SQVTM and CDR2 ANQGSEA. The CDR3 contains 14 residues. The V and J ends lost 4 bases and 4 bases, in that order; junction bases with no gene match: 4. The DNA of the CDR3 is TGCAGCGTTGTTCAGCGGGGGGGTTACAATGAGCAGTTCTTC. The encoded protein is CSVVQRGGYNEQFF.

The J gene is TRBJ2-5, the V gene TRBV5-1; D tentatively reads TRBD1 or TRBD2 (6 bases each). Germline lookup yields CDR1 SGHRS and CDR2 YFSETQ. Trimming left V 0 bases short and J 0 bases short, with 15 bases between. This CDR3 has 17 amino acids. CDR3 loop: CASSLAIRGQYQETQYF. In DNA, the CDR3 is TGCGCCAGCAGCTTGGCCATTCGGGGGCAGTACCAAGAGACCCAGTACTTC.

J is TRBJ2-6 and V is TRBV3-1 (or the pseudogene TRBV3-2); unclear D gene. CDR1 is LGHDT, CDR2 YNNKEL, per germline (reference sequence). Trimming stripped 0 bases from V and 4 bases from J, with 7 bases between. The CDR3 consists of 15 residues. The CDR3 loop reads CASSQDFSGANVLTF. The CDR3 DNA reads TGTGCCAGCAGCCAAGATTTTTCCGGGGCCAACGTCCTGACTTTC.